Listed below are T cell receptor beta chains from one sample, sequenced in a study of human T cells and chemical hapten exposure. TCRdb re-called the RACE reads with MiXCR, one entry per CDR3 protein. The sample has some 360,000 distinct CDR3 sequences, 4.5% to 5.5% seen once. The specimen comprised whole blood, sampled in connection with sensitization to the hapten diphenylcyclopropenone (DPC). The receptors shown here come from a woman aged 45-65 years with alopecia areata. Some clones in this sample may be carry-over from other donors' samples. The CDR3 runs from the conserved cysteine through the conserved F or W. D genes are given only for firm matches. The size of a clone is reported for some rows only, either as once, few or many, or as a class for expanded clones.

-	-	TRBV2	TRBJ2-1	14	CASILDTINNEQFF	TGTGCCAGCATTCTGGACACGATTAACAATGAGCAGTTCTTC
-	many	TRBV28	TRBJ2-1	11	CATSPYNEQFF	TGTGCCACTTCGCCGTACAATGAGCAGTTCTTC
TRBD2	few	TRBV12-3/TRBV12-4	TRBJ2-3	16	CASSPHSGGGTDTQYF	TGTGCCAGCAGCCCCCATAGCGGGGGGGGCACAGATACGCAGTATTTT
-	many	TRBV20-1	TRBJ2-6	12	CSALSGANVLTF	TGCAGTGCTCTTTCTGGGGCCAACGTCCTGACTTTC
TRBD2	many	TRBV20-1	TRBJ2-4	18	CSARRSSGGPIAKNIQYF	TGCAGTGCTAGAAGGTCTAGCGGGGGGCCGATAGCCAAAAACATTCAGTACTTC
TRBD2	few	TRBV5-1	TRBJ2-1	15	CASSGQLAGDNEQFF	TGCGCCAGCAGCGGGCAGCTAGCGGGGGACAATGAGCAGTTCTTC
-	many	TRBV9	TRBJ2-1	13	CASSPGSQGEQFF	TGTGCCAGCAGCCCGGGTTCTCAGGGTGAGCAGTTCTTC
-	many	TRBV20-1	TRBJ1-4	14	CSASPGGANEKLFF	TGCAGTGCTAGCCCGGGGGGGGCTAATGAAAAACTGTTTTTT
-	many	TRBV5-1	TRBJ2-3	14	CASSLVQGTDTQYF	TGCGCCAGCAGCTTGGTCCAGGGCACAGATACGCAGTATTTT
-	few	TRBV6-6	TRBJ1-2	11	CASSYPSSYTF	TGTGCCAGCAGTTACCCGTCGAGCTACACCTTC
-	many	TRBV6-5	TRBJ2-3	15	CASSPPGTGADTQYF	TGTGCCAGCAGTCCTCCCGGGACTGGGGCAGATACGCAGTATTTT
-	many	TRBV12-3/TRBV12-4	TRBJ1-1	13	CASSLQENTEAFF	TGTGCCAGCAGCCTGCAAGAGAACACTGAAGCTTTCTTT
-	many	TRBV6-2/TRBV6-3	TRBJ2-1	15	CASSYGGGPINEQFF	TGTGCCAGCAGTTACGGAGGGGGGCCTATCAATGAGCAGTTCTTC
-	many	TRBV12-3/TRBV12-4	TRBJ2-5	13	CASSPLAPGTQYF	TGTGCCAGCAGTCCTCTAGCCCCAGGGACCCAGTACTTC
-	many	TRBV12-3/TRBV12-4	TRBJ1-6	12	CASRLGHSPLHF	TGTGCCAGCAGACTTGGCCATTCACCCCTCCACTTT
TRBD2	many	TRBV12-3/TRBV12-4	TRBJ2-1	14	CASGGGAAYNEQFF	TGTGCCAGCGGGGGAGGGGCGGCCTACAATGAGCAGTTCTTC
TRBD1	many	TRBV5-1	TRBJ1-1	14	CASSSGTGDTEAFF	TGCGCCAGCAGTTCCGGGACAGGGGACACTGAAGCTTTCTTT
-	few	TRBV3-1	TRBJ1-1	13	CASSPMGDTEAFF	TGTGCCAGCAGCCCGATGGGGGACACTGAAGCTTTCTTT
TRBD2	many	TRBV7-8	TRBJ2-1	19	CASSSLPGTSGRSYNEQFF	TGTGCCAGCAGCTCGCTCCCCGGGACTAGCGGGCGCTCCTACAATGAGCAGTTCTTC
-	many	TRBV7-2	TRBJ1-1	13	CASSPRTAYEAFF	TGTGCCAGCAGCCCCCGGACAGCCTATGAAGCTTTCTTT
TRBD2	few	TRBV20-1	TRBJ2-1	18	CSARDKSSGRARLDEQFF	TGCAGTGCTAGAGATAAGAGTAGCGGGAGGGCCCGTTTGGATGAGCAGTTCTTC
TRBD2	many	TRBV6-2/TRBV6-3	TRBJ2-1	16	CASSSLAGAPYNEQFF	TGTGCCAGCAGTTCACTAGCGGGGGCTCCTTACAATGAGCAGTTCTTC
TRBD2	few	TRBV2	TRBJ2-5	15	CASSPTERGQETQYF	TGTGCCAGCAGCCCCACCGAGCGGGGGCAAGAGACCCAGTACTTC
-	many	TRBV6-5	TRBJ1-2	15	CASSYSGGANYGYTF	TGTGCCAGCAGTTACTCCGGGGGCGCCAACTATGGCTACACCTTC
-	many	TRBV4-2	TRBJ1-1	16	CASSQDGSQLNTEAFF	TGTGCCAGCAGCCAAGATGGGTCGCAGTTGAACACTGAAGCTTTCTTT
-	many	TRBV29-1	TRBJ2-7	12	CSVTGSSYEQYF	TGCAGCGTTACGGGGAGCTCCTACGAGCAGTACTTC
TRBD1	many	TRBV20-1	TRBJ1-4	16	CSASRDRFSTNEKLFF	TGCAGTGCTAGCCGGGACAGGTTTTCAACTAATGAAAAACTGTTTTTT